These 21 T cell receptor beta chains came from one sample sequenced in a study of cytomegalovirus exposure and HLA in healthy donors. The PCR was carried out with 60 Vbeta primers and 13 Jbeta primers. Sequencing used immunoSEQ multiplex PCR; TCRdb keeps in-frame clones, though not all of them. The data hold 150,000 to 190,000 clones, with 70% to 90% observed a single time. What was sequenced was PBMCs. These receptors originate from a woman between 18 and 29 years old in good health and CMV-seronegative.

This clone has only one observation. V gene TRBV7-9 combines with J gene TRBJ2-7; the D is unclear. Per germline, CDR1 SEHNR and CDR2 FQNEAQ (reference sequence). There are 14 residues in the CDR3. V gave up 3 bases and J gave up 2 bases, with 11 bases separating them. The CDR3 DNA is TGTGCCAGCAGCTTCAACATGGTCGCCTACGAGCAGTACTTC. Its protein is CASSFNMVAYEQYF. The variable domain in full, with the rest retrieved from reference TRBV7-9 and TRBJ2-7, is DTGVSQNPRHKITKRGQNVTFRCDPISEHNRLYWYRQTLGQGPEFLTYFQNEAQLEKSRLLSDRFSAERPKGSFSTLEIQRTEQGDSAMYLCASSFNMVAYEQYFGPGTRLTVT.

This clone was counted only a few times. V usage is TRBV6-6 and J usage is TRBJ2-7, with a possible D match to TRBD2 (6 bases). Trimming left V 0 bases short and J 3 bases short, with 6 bases between. CDR3 size: 13 residues. Germline CDR1 reads MNHNY; CDR2 reads SVGAGI (reference sequence). CDR3 nucleotide sequence: TGTGCCAGCAGTTACTCGGGACTCTACGAGCAGTACTTC. Amino acids: CASSYSGLYEQYF.

The rearrangement joins TRBV6-1 to TRBJ1-1; no firm D call. Germline CDR1 and CDR2: MNHNS and SASEGT. Trimming removed 5 bases at V and 4 bases at J, with 14 bases between. The CDR3 is 14 amino acids. CDR3: CASSSGRPITEAFF. Written as DNA, the CDR3 is TGTGCCAGCAGTTCGGGTAGACCGATCACTGAAGCTTTCTTT.

This chain links TRBV19 with TRBJ1-1; D remains unclear. V was shortened by 3 bases and J by 5 bases, with 10 bases between the two germline ends. CDR3 size: 13 residues. Germline V gives CDR1 LNHDA, CDR2 SQIVND (reference sequence). The CDR3 spells CASSMPGRTEAFF. The CDR3 DNA follows: TGTGCCAGTAGTATGCCGGGGAGAACTGAAGCTTTCTTT.

The chain has TRBV18 and TRBJ2-1; D might be TRBD2 (6 bases). The CDR3 length is 12 residues. Germline V gives CDR1 KGHSH, CDR2 LQKENI. V gave up 6 bases and J gave up 10 bases, with 13 bases separating them. The CDR3 sequence: CASSPARGEQFF. The CDR3 nucleotides are TGTGCCAGCTCCCCCGCGCGGGGAGAGCAGTTCTTC.

The chain joins TRBV7-9 to TRBJ1-5; a possible D gene is TRBD1 (6 bases). The V and J ends lost 7 bases and 2 bases respectively, with 15 bases between them. Germline CDR1 reads SEHNR; CDR2 reads FQNEAQ (reference sequence). The CDR3 runs to 15 residues. CDR3 sequence: CASMKVGGGNQPQHF. CDR3 in DNA: TGTGCCAGCATGAAGGTAGGGGGGGGCAATCAGCCCCAGCATTTT.

The rearrangement joins TRBV5-5 to TRBJ2-5, with TRBD1 matching over 8 bases. This CDR3 has 17 residues. CDR1 SGHKS and CDR2 YYEKEE come from the germline V gene (reference sequence). Losses at the gene ends were 0 bases for V and 4 bases for J; bases not matched to a gene: 11. CDR3: CASSLAWDRPVGETQYF. For the CDR3, the DNA is TGTGCCAGCAGCTTGGCCTGGGACAGGCCCGTGGGAGAGACCCAGTACTTC.

In this sample, this clone turned up a few times. The chain is built from TRBV27 and TRBJ1-4; 9 bases map to TRBD1. Germline V CDR1 and CDR2: MNHEY, SMNVEV (reference sequence). The CDR3 runs 14 residues. J was trimmed by 5 bases and V by 11 bases; bases with no gene match: 9. The CDR3 coding sequence is TGTGCCCCCTTTTTGGGACAGGGCAATGAAAAACTGTTTTTT. This encodes CAPFLGQGNEKLFF.

V and J are TRBV5-6 and TRBJ1-3; D is perhaps TRBD1 (6 bases). CDR1 SGHDT and CDR2 YYEEEE come from the germline V gene. V was pared by 1 base and J by 4 bases, with 12 bases between. The CDR3 has 15 residues. CDR3 sequence reads: CASSLPGANGNTIYF. In DNA form, the CDR3 reads TGTGCCAGCAGCTTGCCAGGGGCGAACGGAAACACCATATATTTT.

The chain joins TRBV9 to TRBJ2-1; D might be TRBD2 (6 bases). V was shortened by 7 bases and J by 0 bases, with 20 bases between the two germline ends. This CDR3 contains 17 residues. Germline V gene data show CDR1 as SGDLS and CDR2 as YYNGEE. DNA of the CDR3: TGTGCCAGCGCCCGCGGGGCGGGGATTAGCTCCTACAATGAGCAGTTCTTC. It is translated as CASARGAGISSYNEQFF. Using reference TRBV9 and TRBJ2-1 for the parts outside the CDR3, the full variable domain is DSGVTQTPKHLITATGQRVTLRCSPRSGDLSVYWYQQSLDQGLQFLIQYYNGEERAKGNILERFSAQQFPDLHSELNLSSLELGDSALYFCASARGAGISSYNEQFFGPGTRLTVL.

This clone was recorded once. The genes are TRBV9 and TRBJ2-7; TRBD2 is a possible D gene (6 bases). Germline-derived CDR1 and CDR2 are SGDLS and YYNGEE. There are 13 residues in the CDR3. Trimming removed 4 bases from V and 1 base from J, with 9 bases in between. As DNA, the CDR3 is TGTGCCAGCAGCTTGGAGGGTTCCTACGAGCAGTACTTC. Translating gives CASSLEGSYEQYF.

The rearrangement uses TRBV10-3 and TRBJ1-2; possibly TRBD1 for D (5 bases). The V end was cut by 2 bases, the J end by 4 bases, with 11 bases between. In germline, CDR1 is ENHRY, CDR2 SYGVKD. This CDR3 is 14 amino acids long. The CDR3 loop is CAISEEGVGYGYTF. CDR3 nucleotide sequence: TGTGCCATCAGTGAGGAAGGGGTGGGCTATGGCTACACCTTC.

A remark on this clone: The conserved phenylalanine or tryptophan is not found at the CDR3 terminus, so this likely reflects a read error. The chain uses TRBV5-4 and TRBJ1-2; no reliable D call. Germline loops: CDR1 SGHNT, CDR2 YYREEE (reference sequence). This CDR3 region has 9 residues. Here the CDR3 DNA reads TGTATGACTGGGTATGGCTACACCCTC. Translated, it gives CMTGYGYTL.

CDR3 loop: CASSPESPDYEQYF. The CDR3 nucleotides are TGTGCCAGCAGCCCGGAGTCACCCGACTACGAGCAGTACTTC. This chain uses TRBV9 with TRBJ2-7; D remains ambiguous. Germline V gene lookup returns CDR1 SGDLS and CDR2 YYNGEE. Deletions cut 4 bases from V and 3 bases from J, with 14 bases between. This CDR3 is 14 amino acids long. Filled out from reference TRBV9 and TRBJ2-7, the complete variable domain reads DSGVTQTPKHLITATGQRVTLRCSPRSGDLSVYWYQQSLDQGLQFLIQYYNGEERAKGNILERFSAQQFPDLHSELNLSSLELGDSALYFCASSPESPDYEQYFGPGTRLTVT.

The chain couples TRBV28 to TRBJ2-1; 9 nucleotides match TRBD2. After removal of 7 bases from V and 6 bases from J, the junction contained 7 bases not matched to a gene. There are 14 residues in the CDR3. Germline V gene lookup returns CDR1 MDHEN and CDR2 SYDVKM. DNA of the CDR3: TGTGCCAGCAAGGGGCTAGCGGGGACCAATGAGCAGTTCTTC. Protein product: CASKGLAGTNEQFF.

The genes are TRBV5-1 and TRBJ2-7; 14 bases fit TRBD2. Trimming removed 0 bases from V and 2 bases from J; junction bases left unmatched: 16. Germline assignment: CDR1 SGHRS and CDR2 YFSETQ. CDR3 length: 21 amino acids. In DNA form, the CDR3 reads TGCGCCAGCAGCTTGGAGGGCAGGGGGAGGACTAGCGGGAGGATAACCTACGAGCAGTACTTC. It is translated as CASSLEGRGRTSGRITYEQYF.

This clone was picked up a small number of times. The chain combines TRBV4-3 with TRBJ2-1; D remains ambiguous. Germline V gene lookup returns CDR1 LGHNA and CDR2 YSLEER. This CDR3 spans 12 amino acids. V lost 4 bases and J 8 bases, leaving 9 bases between the germline ends. CDR3 in DNA: TGCGCCAGCAGCCCCAGCAGCGATGAGCAGTTCTTC. This codes for CASSPSSDEQFF.

The rearrangement uses TRBV15 and TRBJ2-7; 9 bases line up with TRBD1. After removal of 5 bases from V and 0 bases from J, the junction contained 5 bases not matched to a gene. There are 15 residues in the CDR3. Germline loops: CDR1 LNHNV, CDR2 YYDKDF (reference sequence). The CDR3: CATSAGTGSSYEQYF. CDR3 nucleotide sequence: TGTGCCACCAGCGCTGGGACAGGGAGCTCCTACGAGCAGTACTTC.

This rearrangement joins TRBV6-5 to TRBJ2-7, with 9 bases lining up with TRBD2. The length of the CDR3 is 16 residues. CDR1 is MNHEY, CDR2 SVGAGI, per germline. The J segment lost 4 bases and the V segment lost 0 bases, leaving 7 bases of the junction unmatched. CDR3 bases: TGTGCCAGCAGTTACTCTGGGGCTAGCGGGACTTACGAGCAGTACTTC. Amino acids: CASSYSGASGTYEQYF.

J is TRBJ1-5 and V is TRBV25-1, with unresolved D. The V end lost 3 bases, the J end lost 0 bases, and 9 bases lay between the germline ends. Germline V gives CDR1 MGHDK, CDR2 SYGVNS. The CDR3 extends over 15 amino acids. The CDR3 loop is CASSDEVSSNQPQHF. The DNA for the CDR3 is TGTGCCAGCAGTGACGAGGTTTCTAGCAATCAGCCCCAGCATTTT.

The CDR3 DNA is TGTGCCTGGCGCCCCGGGAAGCTGGGTGAAGCTTTCTTT. This encodes CAWRPGKLGEAFF. V gene TRBV30 combines with J gene TRBJ1-1; D gene uncertain. From germline, CDR1 is GTSNPN and CDR2 SVGIG (reference sequence). V lost 5 bases, J lost 7 bases, and 17 bases lay in between. The CDR3 has 13 amino acids.